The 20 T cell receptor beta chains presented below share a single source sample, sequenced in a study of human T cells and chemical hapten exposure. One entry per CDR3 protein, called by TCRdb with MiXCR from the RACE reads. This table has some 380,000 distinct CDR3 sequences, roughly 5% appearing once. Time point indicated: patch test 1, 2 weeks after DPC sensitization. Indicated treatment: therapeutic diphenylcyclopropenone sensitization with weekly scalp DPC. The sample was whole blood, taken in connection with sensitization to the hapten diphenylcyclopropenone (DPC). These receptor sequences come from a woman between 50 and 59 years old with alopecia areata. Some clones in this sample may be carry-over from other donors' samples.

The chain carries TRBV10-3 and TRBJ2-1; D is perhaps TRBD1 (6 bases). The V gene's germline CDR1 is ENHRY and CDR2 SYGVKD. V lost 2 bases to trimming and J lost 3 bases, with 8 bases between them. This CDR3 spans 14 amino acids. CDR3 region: CAISEPGDYNEQFF. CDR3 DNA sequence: TGTGCCATCAGTGAGCCAGGGGACTACAATGAGCAGTTCTTC.

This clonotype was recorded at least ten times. CDR3 region: CSVFSGTQYF. The CDR3 DNA reads as TGCAGCGTTTTCTCTGGGACCCAGTACTTC. J is TRBJ2-5 and V is TRBV29-1, with unresolved D. This CDR3 comprises 10 residues. The germline gives CDR1 SQVTM, CDR2 ANQGSEA. The V and J ends lost 5 bases and 7 bases respectively, with 8 bases between them. The full variable domain, its missing parts supplied by reference TRBV29-1 and TRBJ2-5, is SAVISQKPSRDICQRGTSLTIQCQVDSQVTMMFWYRQQPGQSLTLIATANQGSEATYESGFVIDKFPISRPNLTFSTLTVSNMSPEDSSIYLCSVFSGTQYFGPGTRLLVL.

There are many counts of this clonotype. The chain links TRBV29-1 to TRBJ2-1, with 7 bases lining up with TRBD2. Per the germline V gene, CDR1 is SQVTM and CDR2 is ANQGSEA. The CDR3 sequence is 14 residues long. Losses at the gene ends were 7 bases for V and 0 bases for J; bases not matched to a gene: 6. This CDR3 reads CSAISGTSYNEQFF. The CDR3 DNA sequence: TGCAGCGCGATCAGCGGGACCTCCTACAATGAGCAGTTCTTC.

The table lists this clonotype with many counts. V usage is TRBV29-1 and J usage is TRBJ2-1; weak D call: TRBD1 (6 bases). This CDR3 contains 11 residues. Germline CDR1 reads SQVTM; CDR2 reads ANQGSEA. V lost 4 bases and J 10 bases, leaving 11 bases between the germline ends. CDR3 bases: TGCAGCGTTGTGGGCCAGGGGGAGCAGTTCTTC. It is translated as CSVVGQGEQFF.

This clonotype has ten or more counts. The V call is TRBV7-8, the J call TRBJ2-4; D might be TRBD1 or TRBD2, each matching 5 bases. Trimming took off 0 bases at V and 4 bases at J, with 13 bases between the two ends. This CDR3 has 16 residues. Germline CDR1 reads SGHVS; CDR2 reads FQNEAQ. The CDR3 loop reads CASSLAGQGAKNIQYF. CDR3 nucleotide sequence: TGTGCCAGCAGCTTAGCTGGGCAGGGAGCGAAAAACATTCAGTACTTC.

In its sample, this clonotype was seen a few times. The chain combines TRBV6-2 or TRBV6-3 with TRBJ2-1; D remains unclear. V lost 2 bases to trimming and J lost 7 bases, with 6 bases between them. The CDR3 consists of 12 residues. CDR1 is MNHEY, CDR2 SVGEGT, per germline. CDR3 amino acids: CASSYAFNEQFF. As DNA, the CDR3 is TGTGCCAGCAGTTACGCATTTAATGAGCAGTTCTTC.

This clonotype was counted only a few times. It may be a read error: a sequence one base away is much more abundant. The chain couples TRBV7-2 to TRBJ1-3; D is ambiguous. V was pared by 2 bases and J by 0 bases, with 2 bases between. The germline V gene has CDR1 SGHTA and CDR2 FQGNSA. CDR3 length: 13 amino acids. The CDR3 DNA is TGTGCCAGCAGCTTACACTCTGGAAACACCATATATTTT. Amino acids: CASSLHSGNTIYF.

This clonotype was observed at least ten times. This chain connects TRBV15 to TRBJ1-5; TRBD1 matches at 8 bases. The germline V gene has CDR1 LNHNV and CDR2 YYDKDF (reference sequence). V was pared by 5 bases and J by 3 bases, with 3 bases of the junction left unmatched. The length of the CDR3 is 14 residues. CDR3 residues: CATSGQGPNQPQHF. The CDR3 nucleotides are TGTGCCACCAGCGGACAGGGACCCAATCAGCCCCAGCATTTT. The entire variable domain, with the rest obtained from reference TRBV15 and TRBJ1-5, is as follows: DAMVIQNPRYQVTQFGKPVTLSCSQTLNHNVMYWYQQKSSQAPKLLFHYYDKDFNNEADTPDNFQSRRPNTSFCFLDIRSPGLGDTAMYLCATSGQGPNQPQHFGDGTRLSIL.

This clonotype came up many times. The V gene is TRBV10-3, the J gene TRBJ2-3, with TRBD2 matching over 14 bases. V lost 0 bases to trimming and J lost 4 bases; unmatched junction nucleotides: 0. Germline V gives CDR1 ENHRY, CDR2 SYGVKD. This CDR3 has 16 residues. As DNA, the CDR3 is TGTGCCATCAGTGAGTCGACTAGCGGGAGGGCAGATACGCAGTATTTT. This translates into CAISESTSGRADTQYF.

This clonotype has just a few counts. CDR3 bases: TGTGCCAGTTCCGGGAGGAAGCCCAATGAGCAGTTCTTC. Its protein is CASSGRKPNEQFF. V gene TRBV13 combines with J gene TRBJ2-1; TRBD2 matches 7 bases. J lost 6 bases, V lost 9 bases, and 8 bases had no gene match. This CDR3 has 13 amino acids. The germline gives CDR1 PRHDT, CDR2 FYEKMQ (reference sequence).

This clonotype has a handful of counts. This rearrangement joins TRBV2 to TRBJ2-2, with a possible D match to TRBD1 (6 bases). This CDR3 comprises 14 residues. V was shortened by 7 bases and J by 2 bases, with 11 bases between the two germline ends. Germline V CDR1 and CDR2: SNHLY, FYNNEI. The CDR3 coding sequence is TGTGCCAGCACCCAGGGGTACAACACCGGGGAGCTGTTTTTT. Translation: CASTQGYNTGELFF.

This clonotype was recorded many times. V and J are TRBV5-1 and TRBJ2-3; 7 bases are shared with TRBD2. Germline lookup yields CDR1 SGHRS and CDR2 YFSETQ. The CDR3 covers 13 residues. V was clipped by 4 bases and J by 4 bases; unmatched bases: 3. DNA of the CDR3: TGCGCCAGCAGCGTAGGACTAGCAGATACGCAGTATTTT. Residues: CASSVGLADTQYF.

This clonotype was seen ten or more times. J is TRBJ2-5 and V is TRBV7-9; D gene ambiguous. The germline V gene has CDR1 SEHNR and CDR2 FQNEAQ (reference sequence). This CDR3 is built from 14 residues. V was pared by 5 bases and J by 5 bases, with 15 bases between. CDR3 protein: CASSASAPLETQYF. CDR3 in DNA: TGTGCCAGCAGCGCTTCGGCCCCTTTGGAGACCCAGTACTTC.

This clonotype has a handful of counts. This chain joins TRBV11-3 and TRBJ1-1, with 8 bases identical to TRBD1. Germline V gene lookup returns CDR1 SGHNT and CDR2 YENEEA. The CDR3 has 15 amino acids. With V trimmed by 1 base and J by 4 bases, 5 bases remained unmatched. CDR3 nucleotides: TGTGCCAGCAGCTTAGGTACGGACAGGGTCACTGAAGCTTTCTTT. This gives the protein CASSLGTDRVTEAFF.

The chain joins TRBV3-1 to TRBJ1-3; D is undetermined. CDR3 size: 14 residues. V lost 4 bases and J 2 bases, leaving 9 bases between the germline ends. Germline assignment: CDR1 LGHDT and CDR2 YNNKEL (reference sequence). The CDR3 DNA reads TGTGCCAGCAGCCTGAGGTCGGCTGGAAACACCATATATTTT. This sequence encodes CASSLRSAGNTIYF. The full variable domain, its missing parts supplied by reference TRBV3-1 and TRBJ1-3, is DTAVSQTPKYLVTQMGNDKSIKCEQNLGHDTMYWYKQDSKKFLKIMFSYNNKELIINETVPNRFSPKSPDKAHLNLHINSLELGDSAVYFCASSLRSAGNTIYFGEGSWLTVV.

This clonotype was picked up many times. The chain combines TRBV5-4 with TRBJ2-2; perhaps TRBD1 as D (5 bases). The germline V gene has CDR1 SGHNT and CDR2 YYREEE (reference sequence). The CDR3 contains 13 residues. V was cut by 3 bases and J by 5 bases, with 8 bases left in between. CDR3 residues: CASSYRSTGELFF. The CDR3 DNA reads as TGTGCCAGCAGCTACAGGAGTACCGGGGAGCTGTTTTTT.

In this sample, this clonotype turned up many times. The CDR3 coding sequence is TGTGCCAGCAGTGACCAGGGCTACGGAAACACCATATATTTT. Its translation is CASSDQGYGNTIYF. The rearrangement uses TRBV2 and TRBJ1-3, with D perhaps matching TRBD1 (5 bases). V was cut by 3 bases and J by 4 bases, with 10 bases left in between. Germline assignment: CDR1 SNHLY and CDR2 FYNNEI. CDR3 length: 14 amino acids.

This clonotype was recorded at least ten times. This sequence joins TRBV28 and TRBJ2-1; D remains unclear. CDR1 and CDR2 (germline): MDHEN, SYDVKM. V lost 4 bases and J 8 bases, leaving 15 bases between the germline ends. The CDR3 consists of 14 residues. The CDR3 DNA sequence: TGTGCCAGCAGTTCTAGGGTAGAAGGTCATGAGCAGTTCTTC. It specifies CASSSRVEGHEQFF.

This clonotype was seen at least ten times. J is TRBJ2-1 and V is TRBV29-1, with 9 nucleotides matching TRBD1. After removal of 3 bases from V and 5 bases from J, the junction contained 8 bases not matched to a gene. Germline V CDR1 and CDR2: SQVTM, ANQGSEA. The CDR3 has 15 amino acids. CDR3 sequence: CSVESGQGPDNEQFF. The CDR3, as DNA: TGCAGCGTTGAGTCAGGACAGGGGCCCGACAATGAGCAGTTCTTC.

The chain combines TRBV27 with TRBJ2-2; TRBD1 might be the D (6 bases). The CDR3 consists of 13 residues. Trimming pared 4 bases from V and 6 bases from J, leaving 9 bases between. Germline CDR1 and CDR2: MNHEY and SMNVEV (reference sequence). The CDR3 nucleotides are TGTGCCAGCAGTTCATCAGGGGCCGGGGAGCTGTTTTTT. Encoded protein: CASSSSGAGELFF.